One sample yielded the 30 T cell receptor beta chains listed below, sequenced in a study of blood T cell repertoires in COVID-19. Data came from immunoSEQ multiplex PCR; TCRdb stores just in-frame clones and leaves some out. Here the sample spans some 54,000 clones, 91% being singletons. Source material: peripheral blood. The receptors were sampled from a man aged 55 to 70 with acute or convalescent COVID-19.

The rearrangement links TRBV19 to TRBJ2-7, with TRBD1 matching 7 bases. Germline V gives CDR1 LNHDA, CDR2 SQIVND (reference sequence). After removal of 5 bases from V and 3 bases from J, the junction contained 7 bases not matched to a gene. This CDR3 is 14 amino acids long. The chain's CDR3 is CASSLGQVSYEQYF. The CDR3 coding sequence is TGTGCCAGTAGTCTAGGACAGGTTAGCTACGAGCAGTACTTC.

This chain joins TRBV6-5 and TRBJ2-5; TRBD1 aligns across 8 bases. The CDR3 is 13 amino acids. From germline, CDR1 is MNHEY and CDR2 SVGAGI. The ends lost 4 bases at V and 5 bases at J; junction bases unmatched: 3. This CDR3 reads CASSSGGGETQYF. The CDR3, as DNA: TGTGCCAGCAGTTCAGGGGGCGGGGAGACCCAGTACTTC.

This clone was recorded once. The V call is TRBV10-3, the J call TRBJ2-4; D is possibly TRBD1 (6 bases). Per germline, CDR1 ENHRY and CDR2 SYGVKD. This CDR3 is 14 amino acids long. V was cut by 0 bases and J by 6 bases, with 9 bases left in between. Written as DNA, the CDR3 is TGTGCCATCAGTGAGTCGGCACAGGGAAACATTCAGTACTTC. This codes for CAISESAQGNIQYF.

The V gene is TRBV2, the J gene TRBJ2-5, with TRBD2 identical over 7 bases. Germline V CDR1 and CDR2: SNHLY, FYNNEI. This CDR3 has 14 amino acids. The junction had 10 bases not matched to a gene; V was cut back by 7 bases and J by 5 bases. The CDR3 sequence: CASKEELARETQYF. The DNA for the CDR3 is TGTGCCAGCAAAGAAGAACTAGCGAGGGAGACCCAGTACTTC.

Here the CDR3 DNA reads TGTGCCAGCAGCTTAGAGCGGAACTCCTACGAGCAGTACTTC. This sequence encodes CASSLERNSYEQYF. J is TRBJ2-7 and V is TRBV11-2, with D uncertain. The CDR3 extends over 14 amino acids. V dropped 0 bases and J dropped 0 bases, with 6 bases sitting between them. Germline V gives CDR1 SGHAT, CDR2 FQNNGV. The full variable domain, rest sourced from reference TRBV11-2 and TRBJ2-7, is EAGVAQSPRYKIIEKRQSVAFWCNPISGHATLYWYQQILGQGPKLLIQFQNNGVVDDSQLPKDRFSAERLKGVDSTLKIQPAKLEDSAVYLCASSLERNSYEQYFGPGTRLTVT.

V and J are TRBV2 and TRBJ1-1, with D maybe TRBD1 (5 bases). The germline V and J ends were trimmed by 2 bases and 5 bases, with 12 bases remaining between them. This CDR3 region has 14 residues. Per the germline V gene, CDR1 is SNHLY and CDR2 is FYNNEI. The CDR3, as DNA: TGTGCCAGCAGTGAATCGGGGAGGGGAACTGAAGCTTTCTTT. Its translation: CASSESGRGTEAFF.

V usage is TRBV7-2 and J usage is TRBJ2-5; 8 bases fit TRBD1. The J segment lost 4 bases and the V segment lost 5 bases, leaving 9 bases of the junction unmatched. CDR3 length: 15 amino acids. Germline CDR1 is SGHTA and CDR2 is FQGNSA. CDR3 protein: CASSPQTGARETQYF. Here the CDR3 DNA reads TGTGCCAGCAGCCCCCAGACAGGGGCGAGAGAGACCCAGTACTTC.

The V gene is TRBV29-1, the J gene TRBJ1-4; 8 bases agree with TRBD1. V lost 7 bases and J lost 3; bases outside the gene matches: 4. Germline-derived CDR1 and CDR2 are SQVTM and ANQGSEA. The CDR3 is 13 residues long. In DNA form, the CDR3 reads TGCAGCGCAATGACAGGGGCTAATGAAAAACTGTTTTTT. The encoded protein is CSAMTGANEKLFF. Variable domain in full (rest from reference TRBV29-1 and TRBJ1-4): SAVISQKPSRDICQRGTSLTIQCQVDSQVTMMFWYRQQPGQSLTLIATANQGSEATYESGFVIDKFPISRPNLTFSTLTVSNMSPEDSSIYLCSAMTGANEKLFFGSGTQLSVL.

This clone was recorded only once. This chain connects TRBV6-2 or TRBV6-3 to TRBJ1-5, with a tentative D call TRBD1 (6 bases). The CDR3 spans 15 residues. V was pared by 5 bases and J by 0 bases, with 11 bases between. Germline CDR1 reads MNHEY; CDR2 reads SVGEGT. The CDR3 DNA sequence: TGTGCCAGCAGTCCCGGGACATATAGCAATCAGCCCCAGCATTTT. It specifies CASSPGTYSNQPQHF.

The CDR3 DNA is TGTGCCAGTAGTATATGGCCAGGGCAAATCTCCTACGAGCAGTACTTC. Amino acids: CASSIWPGQISYEQYF. The genes are TRBV19 and TRBJ2-7; D is possibly TRBD1 (5 bases). This CDR3 is 16 amino acids long. Per germline, CDR1 LNHDA and CDR2 SQIVND (reference sequence). V lost 2 bases to trimming and J lost 0 bases, with 14 bases between them.

The CDR3 nucleotides are TGTGCCAGCAGCTTAACGGGAGGAGGCTACACCTTC. It yields the protein CASSLTGGGYTF. The V call is TRBV7-9, the J call TRBJ1-2; no reliable D call. Per the germline V gene, CDR1 is SEHNR and CDR2 is FQNEAQ (reference sequence). V was trimmed by 2 bases and J by 8 bases, leaving 9 bases between them. This CDR3 has 12 amino acids.

This chain joins TRBV6-5 and TRBJ2-7; possible D gene TRBD1, 6 bases. The CDR3 spans 15 residues. The V and J ends lost 6 bases and 0 bases respectively, with 15 bases between them. The germline V gene has CDR1 MNHEY and CDR2 SVGAGI. CDR3 bases: TGTGCCAGCAGGGTTGGACAGAGTCACTCCTACGAGCAGTACTTC. It codes for CASRVGQSHSYEQYF.

This clone appeared a few times. The chain couples TRBV9 to TRBJ1-2; 12 nucleotides align to TRBD1. The germline V gene has CDR1 SGDLS and CDR2 YYNGEE. This CDR3 is built from 15 residues. With 5 bases clipped from V and 4 bases from J, the junction kept 6 bases outside the gene matches. The CDR3 is CASRGQGAPGYGYTF. DNA of the CDR3: TGTGCCAGCAGGGGACAGGGGGCGCCCGGCTATGGCTACACCTTC.

This rearrangement joins TRBV15 to TRBJ1-6, with 8 bases identical to TRBD1. Trimming cost V 1 base and J 8 bases; bases outside gene matches: 7. CDR1 and CDR2 from the germline V gene are LNHNV and YYDKDF (reference sequence). The CDR3 totals 16 residues. In DNA form, the CDR3 reads TGTGCCACCAGCAGAGGCGATTACAGGGGGGATTCACCCCTCCACTTT. The encoded protein is CATSRGDYRGDSPLHF.

V gene TRBV21-1 combines with J gene TRBJ1-5; the listed D gene, TRBD1, was not tested against the DNA. TRBV21-1 corresponds to a pseudogene. The CDR3 length is 18 residues. Here the CDR3 DNA reads TGTGCCAGCAGCAAAGAAGGGCAGGGGGACAAAAGCAATCAGCCCCAGCATTTT. Translation: CASSKEGQGDKSNQPQHF.

A few counts support this clone. The chain joins TRBV6-5 to TRBJ1-3; 7 positions match TRBD1. Germline loops: CDR1 MNHEY, CDR2 SVGAGI. CDR3 length: 13 residues. J gave up 4 bases and V 6 bases, and 3 bases lay outside the gene matches. CDR3 loop: CASRDRVGNTIYF. CDR3 DNA: TGTGCCAGCAGAGACAGGGTCGGAAACACCATATATTTT.

This chain joins TRBV9 and TRBJ2-1, with 8 bases lining up with TRBD2. J was trimmed by 3 bases and V by 3 bases; bases with no gene match: 5. The CDR3 covers 15 residues. CDR1 is SGDLS and CDR2 is YYNGEE in the germline V gene. The CDR3 is CASSAGLDRYNEQFF. The CDR3 DNA reads as TGTGCCAGCAGCGCGGGACTAGATCGCTACAATGAGCAGTTCTTC.

The chain combines TRBV7-2 with TRBJ1-1; D unclear. Germline V gene sequence: CDR1 SGHTA, CDR2 FQGNSA. With 4 bases removed from V and 0 bases from J, the gap between germline ends came to 9 bases. The CDR3 has 14 amino acids. CDR3 bases: TGTGCCAGCAGCTCCTTCACAGTGAACACTGAAGCTTTCTTT. Amino acids: CASSSFTVNTEAFF.

The chain has TRBV18 and TRBJ1-4; TRBD1 might be the D (5 bases). Germline CDR1 is KGHSH and CDR2 is LQKENI. CDR3 size: 16 residues. V lost 3 bases and J lost 1, with 12 bases in between. The CDR3 nucleotides read TGTGCCAGCTCACCTCTCAGGGTAGAAACTAATGAAAAACTGTTTTTT. Protein sequence: CASSPLRVETNEKLFF.

This chain uses TRBV7-2 with TRBJ2-7; 8 bases align to TRBD1. The germline V gene encodes CDR1 SGHTA and CDR2 FQGNSA. Trimming cost V 4 bases and J 0 bases; bases outside gene matches: 2. The length of the CDR3 is 14 residues. This CDR3 reads CASSWTGSSYEQYF. For the CDR3, the DNA is TGTGCCAGCAGCTGGACAGGGAGCTCCTACGAGCAGTACTTC. Full variable domain (outside the CDR3, taken from reference TRBV7-2 and TRBJ2-7): GAGVSQSPSNKVTEKGKDVELRCDPISGHTALYWYRQSLGQGLEFLIYFQGNSAPDKSGLPSDRFSAERTGGSVSTLTIQRTQQEDSAVYLCASSWTGSSYEQYFGPGTRLTVT.

This chain connects TRBV7-3 to TRBJ2-3; D might be TRBD2 (5 bases). Germline V lookup: CDR1 SGHTA, CDR2 FQGTGA. The V gene lost 5 bases and the J gene lost 4 bases, with 16 bases spanning the gap. The CDR3 extends over 15 amino acids. Written as DNA, the CDR3 is TGTGCCAGCAGCCCGCCCGGGCACGGGGCAGATACGCAGTATTTT. It is translated as CASSPPGHGADTQYF.

This clone was counted a single time. The chain links TRBV10-1 to TRBJ2-7, with TRBD1 identical over 11 bases. The trim removed 8 bases at V and 7 bases at J, leaving 7 bases unmatched. CDR1 is WNHNN, CDR2 SYGVQD, per germline (reference sequence). The CDR3 is made up of 13 amino acids. The DNA of the CDR3 is TGCGCCAGCCCCGGGACAGGGGGTAGGGAGCAGTACTTC. Residues: CASPGTGGREQYF.

This chain uses TRBV5-1 with TRBJ2-1; 10 nucleotides align to TRBD2. Per the germline V gene, CDR1 is SGHRS and CDR2 is YFSETQ. V lost 0 bases and J lost 2; bases outside the gene matches: 5. The CDR3 length is 17 residues. The CDR3: CASSLAASGSTYNEQFF. CDR3 bases: TGCGCCAGCAGCTTGGCGGCTAGCGGGAGTACCTACAATGAGCAGTTCTTC.

This sequence joins TRBV7-6 and TRBJ1-6, with D uncertain. Germline V gene data show CDR1 as SGHVS and CDR2 as FNYEAQ. The CDR3 loop spans 15 amino acids. Trimming removed 0 bases at V and 6 bases at J, with 9 bases between. CDR3 nucleotides: TGTGCCAGCAGCTTAGCTGGGGAGTTTAATTCACCCCTCCACTTT. Protein sequence: CASSLAGEFNSPLHF.

The table lists this clone with a count of one. This chain connects TRBV19 to TRBJ2-1, with a possible D match to TRBD2 (5 bases). The CDR3 is 16 residues long. Trimming shortened V by 8 bases and J by 6 bases, and 23 bases separated the two germline ends. The germline gives CDR1 LNHDA, CDR2 SQIVND (reference sequence). The CDR3 sequence: CASQPERTPTPNEQFF. The CDR3 nucleotides read TGTGCCAGTCAACCAGAGCGGACCCCAACCCCCAATGAGCAGTTCTTC.

This chain links TRBV6-1 with TRBJ1-2; D unclear. From germline, CDR1 is MNHNS and CDR2 SASEGT. V dropped 2 bases and J dropped 5 bases, with 12 bases sitting between them. This CDR3 has 14 amino acids. The CDR3 DNA reads as TGTGCCAGCAGTGAAAACCAGGCCACTTATGGCTACACCTTC. Protein sequence: CASSENQATYGYTF.

This sequence joins TRBV6-5 and TRBJ1-5; 7 bases map to TRBD1. CDR3 length equals 14 residues. Trimming took 4 bases from V and 7 from J; bases not matched to a gene: 7. Germline V lookup: CDR1 MNHEY, CDR2 SVGAGI. The CDR3 coding sequence is TGTGCCAGCAGTTTACAGGGGAGCGGGCAGCCCCAGCATTTT. Amino acid sequence: CASSLQGSGQPQHF.

The chain is built from TRBV19 and TRBJ1-1; 10 bases are shared with TRBD1. V shed 6 bases, J shed 2 bases, and the junction held 9 bases outside the gene matches. The CDR3 has 16 residues. CDR1 is LNHDA, CDR2 SQIVND, per germline (reference sequence). The CDR3 loop is CASRWGQGLPNTEAFF. CDR3 in DNA: TGTGCCAGTAGATGGGGACAGGGGCTCCCCAACACTGAAGCTTTCTTT. Full variable domain (remainder filled in from reference TRBV19 and TRBJ1-1): DGGITQSPKYLFRKEGQNVTLSCEQNLNHDAMYWYRQDPGQGLRLIYYSQIVNDFQKGDIAEGYSVSREKKESFPLTVTSAQKNPTAFYLCASRWGQGLPNTEAFFGQGTRLTVV.

The V gene is TRBV3-1 (or the pseudogene TRBV3-2), the J gene TRBJ2-1, with D maybe TRBD2 (6 bases). The V gene's germline CDR1 is LGHDT and CDR2 YNNKEL (reference sequence). The CDR3 runs 14 residues. Trimming cost V 1 base and J 4 bases, with 8 bases left between them. The DNA for the CDR3 is TGTGCCAGCAGCCAAGTTGCGGGGTACAATGAGCAGTTCTTC. Translated: CASSQVAGYNEQFF.

V and J are TRBV29-1 and TRBJ1-2, with 8 bases that match TRBD1. The CDR3 has 12 amino acids. Per the germline V gene, CDR1 is SQVTM and CDR2 is ANQGSEA. V was pared by 5 bases and J by 4 bases, with 3 bases of the junction left unmatched. CDR3 amino acids: CSVIGQGYGYTF. The CDR3 region has the DNA TGCAGCGTTATAGGACAGGGCTATGGCTACACCTTC.